These 19 T cell receptor beta chains came from one sample sequenced in a study of T cells in localized non-small cell lung cancer. Sequencing used immunoSEQ multiplex PCR; TCRdb keeps in-frame clones, though not all of them. The data hold around 4,000 clones, with around 21% observed a single time. Sequenced here: lung tumor tissue, sampled before any cancer treatment. These receptors originate from a female donor of 60 years or more with stage I lung adenocarcinoma.

In its sample, this clone was seen a few times. Relative to the germline gene, one junction end is altered; a read error may explain this. V and J are TRBV6-8 and TRBJ2-7, with TRBD1 matching over 8 bases. The CDR3 consists of 16 residues. Germline V lookup: CDR1 MNHGY, CDR2 SAAAGT. CDR3 region: CAISFSTGTGIHEQYF. CDR3 in DNA: TGTGCCATCAGTTTTTCTACCGGGACAGGAATCCACGAGCAGTACTTC.

The CDR3 nucleotides are TGCGCCAGCAGCTTGGAAGTCAGAGGTCCTAGCACAGATACGCAGTATTTT. Encoded protein: CASSLEVRGPSTDTQYF. V gene TRBV5-1 combines with J gene TRBJ2-3; D gene unclear. This CDR3 is 17 amino acids long. The V and J ends lost 0 bases and 0 bases respectively, with 14 bases between them. In germline, CDR1 is SGHRS, CDR2 YFSETQ.

The J gene is TRBJ2-7, the V gene TRBV6-8; 7 nucleotides agree with TRBD2. Germline V gives CDR1 MNHGY, CDR2 SAAAGT. J gave up 2 bases and V 2 bases, and 9 bases lay outside the gene matches. The CDR3 runs to 16 residues. The CDR3 nucleotides read TGTGCCAGCAGTTACAGCCGGCTAGCGGATACCTACGAGCAGTACTTC. Encoded protein: CASSYSRLADTYEQYF.

This clone was observed a handful of times. The V call is TRBV6-8, the J call TRBJ1-1; 7 bases are shared with TRBD1. Germline-derived CDR1 and CDR2 are MNHGY and SAAAGT. The CDR3 is made up of 14 amino acids. With 3 bases clipped from V and 1 base from J, the junction kept 2 bases outside the gene matches. CDR3 amino acids: CASSYGQENTEAFF. The CDR3 DNA reads as TGTGCCAGCAGTTATGGACAGGAGAACACTGAAGCTTTCTTT.

The V and J genes are TRBV4-1 and TRBJ1-3; D may be TRBD1 (5 bases). The V and J ends lost 0 bases and 3 bases respectively, with 15 bases between them. The length of the CDR3 is 17 residues. Germline V gene data show CDR1 as MGHRA and CDR2 as YSYEKL. The CDR3 coding sequence is TGCGCCAGCAGCCAAGATTACGGCAGGGTCTTTGGAAACACCATATATTTT. It yields the protein CASSQDYGRVFGNTIYF.

V and J are TRBV5-1 and TRBJ1-4; weak D call: TRBD1 (6 bases). The CDR3 is made up of 15 amino acids. Per the germline V gene, CDR1 is SGHRS and CDR2 is YFSETQ. Trimming removed 3 bases from V and 5 bases from J, with 14 bases in between. As DNA, the CDR3 is TGCGCCAGCAGCTCCGGCAGGGGAGTGAATGAAAAACTGTTTTTT. Protein: CASSSGRGVNEKLFF.

The chain has TRBV18 and TRBJ2-5, with TRBD2 matching 9 bases. The CDR3 is 17 residues long. Trimming cost V 3 bases and J 2 bases; bases outside gene matches: 10. CDR1 KGHSH and CDR2 LQKENI come from the germline V gene. The CDR3 region has the DNA TGTGCCAGCTCACCGTTTGAAACTAGCGGGTTACAAGAGACCCAGTACTTC. This codes for CASSPFETSGLQETQYF.

The table lists this clone with a few counts. This chain links TRBV11-3 with TRBJ2-1, with TRBD2 matching over 16 bases. This CDR3 is 16 amino acids long. In germline, CDR1 is SGHNT, CDR2 YENEEA. V gave up 5 bases and J gave up 10 bases; unmatched junction bases: 8. DNA for the CDR3: TGTGCCAGCAGCGCACCAACGGGACTAGCGGGAGGGGAGCAGTTCTTC. This translates into CASSAPTGLAGGEQFF.

This clone was seen a handful of times. The chain recombines TRBV6-8 with TRBJ2-5; TRBD2 aligns across 11 bases. The germline V gene encodes CDR1 MNHGY and CDR2 SAAAGT. The V and J ends lost 5 bases and 4 bases, in that order; junction bases with no gene match: 15. This CDR3 has 18 residues. The CDR3: CASSRIQGFSGRVETQYF. In nucleotides, the CDR3 is TGTGCCAGCAGTAGGATTCAGGGTTTTAGCGGGAGGGTAGAGACCCAGTACTTC.

This clone appeared a few times. The chain employs TRBV28 and TRBJ2-1, with D perhaps TRBD1 or TRBD2 (5 bases each). Germline V gives CDR1 MDHEN, CDR2 SYDVKM. V lost 6 bases, J lost 5 bases, and 11 bases lay in between. The CDR3 is 13 residues long. The CDR3, as DNA: TGTGCCAGCAGAACCGGGACCGACAATGAGCAGTTCTTC. Its protein is CASRTGTDNEQFF.

The V and J genes are TRBV18 and TRBJ1-2; possible D gene TRBD1, 6 bases. CDR1 is KGHSH, CDR2 LQKENI, per germline. Trimming pared 3 bases from V and 3 bases from J, leaving 20 bases between. The CDR3 extends over 17 amino acids. In DNA, the CDR3 is TGTGCCAGCTCACCCTCCCCGTACAGGGAGCCAGACTATGGCTACACCTTC. Its protein product is CASSPSPYREPDYGYTF.

V is TRBV11-3 and J is TRBJ1-5; D is possibly TRBD1 (6 bases). Trimming took 5 bases from V and 7 from J, leaving 18 bases between them. This CDR3 comprises 15 residues. CDR1 and CDR2 from the germline V gene are SGHNT and YENEEA. Here the CDR3 reads CASSPGTIGGQPQHF. The CDR3 DNA reads as TGTGCCAGCAGCCCGGGGACAATCGGGGGGCAGCCCCAGCATTTT.

The rearrangement joins TRBV11-3 to TRBJ2-5; 8 bases agree with TRBD1. Germline V lookup: CDR1 SGHNT, CDR2 YENEEA. The CDR3 has 16 residues. After removal of 5 bases from V and 4 bases from J, the junction contained 12 bases not matched to a gene. CDR3 loop: CASSMGTGYDRETQYF. The CDR3 DNA is TGTGCCAGCAGCATGGGGACAGGCTACGATCGAGAGACCCAGTACTTC.

The V and J genes are TRBV19 and TRBJ1-5, with D tentatively TRBD1 (5 bases). V lost 5 bases to trimming and J lost 6 bases, with 17 bases between them. In germline, CDR1 is LNHDA, CDR2 SQIVND (reference sequence). The CDR3 extends over 15 amino acids. The CDR3 loop is CASSDGWGFGQPQHF. For the CDR3, the DNA is TGTGCCAGTAGTGACGGGTGGGGGTTCGGTCAGCCCCAGCATTTT.

This rearrangement joins TRBV12-5 to TRBJ2-1; D is ambiguous. Per germline, CDR1 LGHNT and CDR2 FRNRAP. The CDR3 has 11 amino acids. The CDR3 reads CASTLVNEQFF. CDR3 nucleotide sequence: TGTGCCAGTACCTTAGTCAATGAGCAGTTCTTC.

Only a few counts were recorded for this clone. An end of the junction differs from the germline gene, which may be a read error. V is TRBV18 and J is TRBJ1-1, with a weak D call TRBD1 (6 bases). Germline CDR1 KGHSH, CDR2 LQKENI. This CDR3 contains 13 residues. The CDR3 DNA is TGTGCCAGCTCACCGGGACAATACACCGAAGCTTTCTTT. Its protein is CASSPGQYTEAFF.

This clone is deemed medium-sized. This chain links TRBV11-3 with TRBJ2-5; perhaps TRBD2 as D (6 bases). Germline values: CDR1 SGHNT, CDR2 YENEEA. CDR3 length: 15 amino acids. V was pared by 2 bases and J by 3 bases, with 13 bases between. The CDR3 DNA reads as TGTGCCAGCAGCTTATGGAGGGCATCCGAAGAGACCCAGTACTTC. It is translated as CASSLWRASEETQYF.

The rearrangement links TRBV6-8 to TRBJ1-5; a possible D gene is TRBD1 (5 bases). V was clipped by 8 bases and J by 6 bases, with 14 bases between them. There are 13 residues in the CDR3. The germline V gene has CDR1 MNHGY and CDR2 SAAAGT. The CDR3 spells CASGVTGVQPQHF. CDR3 nucleotide sequence: TGTGCCAGCGGCGTAACGGGGGTTCAGCCCCAGCATTTT.

This chain connects TRBV19 to TRBJ1-2; possible D gene TRBD1, 6 bases. The ends were cut back, 3 bases at V and 5 bases at J, with 19 bases in the middle. The CDR3 length is 16 residues. The germline V gene has CDR1 LNHDA and CDR2 SQIVND (reference sequence). CDR3 in DNA: TGTGCCAGTAGTATCGCGGCCCGGGGGGCGGTATATGGCTACACCTTC. Protein sequence: CASSIAARGAVYGYTF.